The 14 T cell receptor beta chains listed next were all sequenced from one sample in a study of blood T cell repertoires in COVID-19. Method: immunoSEQ multiplex PCR; TCRdb's copy keeps in-frame clones and lacks some. The sample lists approximately 440,000 clones, 88% occurring once. The sequenced sample was peripheral blood. Every receptor here comes from a woman in her forties or fifties with COVID-19, enrolled during active disease.

The chain is built from TRBV5-1 and TRBJ1-2; D not certain. CDR3 length: 14 residues. The V gene's germline CDR1 is SGHRS and CDR2 YFSETQ. Trimming took 4 bases from V and 1 from J, leaving 11 bases between them. CDR3 coding DNA: TGCGCCAGCAGCCCGAGTACAGTTAACTATGGCTACACCTTC. This sequence encodes CASSPSTVNYGYTF.

This chain links TRBV10-3 with TRBJ1-2; 7 bases map to TRBD1. The V segment lost 6 bases and the J segment 2 bases; nucleotides outside the gene matches: 9. Germline V gene data show CDR1 as ENHRY and CDR2 as SYGVKD. This CDR3 region has 15 residues. CDR3: CAIRDRPGQNYGYTF. The CDR3 bases are TGTGCCATCAGGGATAGACCGGGACAGAACTATGGCTACACCTTC.

The V call is TRBV7-2, the J call TRBJ1-5; tentatively, D is TRBD1 (5 bases). Germline CDR1 and CDR2: SGHTA and FQGNSA. The CDR3 runs 15 residues. Trimming pared 5 bases from V and 1 base from J, leaving 12 bases between. The CDR3 region has the DNA TGTGCCAGCAGCCCCGTGGCAGGGAGCAATCAGCCCCAGCATTTT. Translating it yields CASSPVAGSNQPQHF.

This clone occurred once. V and J are TRBV5-4 and TRBJ1-3; TRBD1 matches 7 bases. The CDR3 runs to 15 residues. V was pared by 2 bases and J by 0 bases, with 2 bases of the junction left unmatched. Germline CDR1 and CDR2: SGHNT and YYREEE (reference sequence). The DNA for the CDR3 is TGTGCCAGCAGCTTCGCAGGGGGCTCTGGAAACACCATATATTTT. It translates to CASSFAGGSGNTIYF.

The CDR3 sequence: CASSREYSGNTIYF. The DNA for the CDR3 is TGTGCCAGCAGCCGAGAATACTCTGGAAACACCATATATTTT. V usage is TRBV3-1 (or the pseudogene TRBV3-2) and J usage is TRBJ1-3, with D hard to call. This CDR3 spans 14 amino acids. The V gene's germline CDR1 is LGHDT and CDR2 YNNKEL (reference sequence). Trimming removed 4 bases from V and 0 bases from J, with 7 bases in between.

V gene TRBV3-1 (or the pseudogene TRBV3-2) combines with J gene TRBJ1-1; the D gene is possibly TRBD1 (6 bases). This CDR3 contains 15 residues. With 8 bases removed from V and 8 bases from J, the gap between germline ends came to 24 bases. The germline CDR1 and CDR2 sequences are LGHDT and YNNKEL (reference sequence). CDR3 residues: CASARVGGASWEAFF. DNA of the CDR3: TGTGCCAGCGCCCGGGTGGGGGGGGCGTCCTGGGAAGCTTTCTTT.

This chain links TRBV12-5 with TRBJ2-3, with 11 bases lining up with TRBD2. The trim removed 2 bases at V and 2 bases at J, leaving 6 bases unmatched. The germline V gene has CDR1 LGHNT and CDR2 FRNRAP. This CDR3 has 17 residues. As DNA, the CDR3 is TGTGCTAGTGGTTTGATCCTAGCGGGGGGCCACACAGATACGCAGTATTTT. This encodes CASGLILAGGHTDTQYF.

The rearrangement uses TRBV28 and TRBJ1-1, with 8 positions matching TRBD1. CDR1 MDHEN and CDR2 SYDVKM come from the germline V gene. With V trimmed by 4 bases and J by 6 bases, 7 bases remained unmatched. The CDR3 extends over 14 amino acids. The CDR3 region is CASSSPGGAAEAFF. The CDR3 DNA is TGTGCCAGCAGTTCCCCAGGGGGCGCCGCTGAAGCTTTCTTT.

The rearrangement joins TRBV28 to TRBJ1-6; D is unclear. The CDR3 length is 15 residues. The V and J ends lost 7 bases and 1 base respectively, with 11 bases between them. Per germline, CDR1 MDHEN and CDR2 SYDVKM. CDR3 DNA sequence: TGTGCCAGCATGGCTTACGAATCCTATAATTCACCCCTCCACTTT. Protein product: CASMAYESYNSPLHF.

The table lists this clone with a count of one. This rearrangement joins TRBV4-1 to TRBJ2-4, with TRBD1 matching over 8 bases. The CDR3 is 14 residues long. The ends lost 5 bases at V and 7 bases at J; junction bases unmatched: 7. Germline V gives CDR1 MGHRA, CDR2 YSYEKL. The DNA of the CDR3 is TGCGCCAGCAGCTTCGGACAGGGCTGGAACATTCAGTACTTC. Translation: CASSFGQGWNIQYF.

The rearrangement uses TRBV7-9 and TRBJ2-1; the D gene is possibly TRBD2 (5 bases). Germline-derived CDR1 and CDR2 are SEHNR and FQNEAQ (reference sequence). V lost 4 bases to trimming and J lost 6 bases, with 13 bases between them. The CDR3 spans 14 residues. CDR3 protein: CASSSYSGINEQFF. The DNA of the CDR3 is TGTGCCAGCAGCTCCTATTCGGGGATCAATGAGCAGTTCTTC.

The chain joins TRBV11-3 to TRBJ1-3; unclear D gene. This CDR3 region has 13 residues. CDR1 and CDR2 from the germline V gene are SGHNT and YENEEA. V lost 8 bases to trimming and J lost 4 bases, with 12 bases between them. CDR3 amino acids: CASLRQRGNTIYF. The CDR3 coding sequence is TGTGCCAGCTTGAGGCAACGGGGAAACACCATATATTTT.

This clone was recorded only once. The chain employs TRBV11-2 and TRBJ1-4; D perhaps matches TRBD1 (6 bases). The germline V gene encodes CDR1 SGHAT and CDR2 FQNNGV. Trimming stripped 5 bases from V and 8 bases from J, with 15 bases between. This CDR3 has 14 residues. This chain's CDR3 is CASSKGGDREKLFF. As DNA, the CDR3 is TGTGCCAGCAGCAAGGGGGGGGACCGAGAAAAACTGTTTTTT. The full variable domain, rest sourced from reference TRBV11-2 and TRBJ1-4, is EAGVAQSPRYKIIEKRQSVAFWCNPISGHATLYWYQQILGQGPKLLIQFQNNGVVDDSQLPKDRFSAERLKGVDSTLKIQPAKLEDSAVYLCASSKGGDREKLFFGSGTQLSVL.

The chain joins TRBV5-1 to TRBJ1-2, with D possibly being TRBD1 (5 bases). From germline, CDR1 is SGHRS and CDR2 YFSETQ. This CDR3 region has 15 residues. V was cut by 0 bases and J by 1 base, with 10 bases left in between. CDR3 bases: TGCGCCAGCAGCTTGGAACCGGGGGATAACTATGGCTACACCTTC. It encodes CASSLEPGDNYGYTF.